Following are 14 T cell receptor beta chains from one sample sequenced in a study of T cells expressing NK-cell markers. Following a re-call of the 5' RACE reads, TCRdb has one entry per CDR3 protein and lacks DNA. The sample data list more than 250,000 distinct CDR3 sequences. The sample comprised blood T cells: a sorted CD56 or NKG2C T cell subset, CD4+ or CD8+ T cells, or bulk PBMC T cells (not recorded which). The receptors come from a man aged 18 to 35 in good health.

This chain uses TRBV12-3 or TRBV12-4 with TRBJ1-5. CDR3 length: 14 amino acids. This CDR3 reads CASSLSGSDQPQHF.

The chain employs TRBV28 and TRBJ2-7; no DNA is available, so the TRBD1 call from TCRdb remains unchecked. Germline V gene lookup returns CDR1 MDHEN and CDR2 SYDVKM. CDR3 size: 15 residues. CDR3 region: CASSLRQGDAYEQYF. Together with reference TRBV28 and TRBJ2-7, the CDR3 gives the full variable domain: DVKVTQSSRYLVKRTGEKVFLECVQDMDHENMFWYRQDPGLGLRLIYFSYDVKMKEKGDIPEGYSVSREKKERFSLILESASTNQTSMYLCASSLRQGDAYEQYFGPGTRLTVT.

V usage is TRBV15 and J usage is TRBJ2-1; the TCRdb D gene call, TRBD1, has no DNA to confirm it. Germline V gene sequence: CDR1 LNHNV, CDR2 YYDKDF (reference sequence). The CDR3 consists of 15 residues. Here the CDR3 reads CATAFGTGGYNEQFF.

V gene TRBV25-1 combines with J gene TRBJ1-2. The CDR3 runs to 13 residues. Germline V gene data show CDR1 as MGHDK and CDR2 as SYGVNS. CDR3 region: CASSEPKHGGYTF.

V gene TRBV28 combines with J gene TRBJ2-7; there is no DNA to check the TCRdb D call of TRBD1. The CDR3 has 15 amino acids. Looked up from germline, CDR1 is MDHEN and CDR2 is SYDVKM. This CDR3 reads CASRPGQLSGYEQYF. The entire variable domain, with the rest obtained from reference TRBV28 and TRBJ2-7, is as follows: DVKVTQSSRYLVKRTGEKVFLECVQDMDHENMFWYRQDPGLGLRLIYFSYDVKMKEKGDIPEGYSVSREKKERFSLILESASTNQTSMYLCASRPGQLSGYEQYFGPGTRLTVT.

The chain has TRBV6-2 or TRBV6-3 and TRBJ2-2. Per the germline V gene, CDR1 is MNHEY and CDR2 is SVGEGT. The CDR3 runs 15 residues. CDR3: CASSDALRTTGELFF.

The chain employs TRBV12-3 or TRBV12-4 and TRBJ2-3; TCRdb's D gene call, TRBD2, goes unchecked for lack of DNA. CDR3 length: 15 amino acids. The CDR3 protein is CASSPSGLSTDTQYF.

The V and J genes are TRBV24-1 and TRBJ2-3; there is no DNA to check the TCRdb D call of TRBD2. The V gene's germline CDR1 is KGHDR and CDR2 SFDVKD. The CDR3 sequence is 16 residues long. The CDR3 loop reads CATSDELAGVGDTQYF.

The chain combines TRBV20-1 with TRBJ1-6; TCRdb's assignment of TRBD1 cannot be checked, as there is no DNA. CDR3 length equals 13 residues. Germline CDR1 is DFQATT and CDR2 is SNEGSKA (reference sequence). This CDR3 is CSTYGTGGSPLHF.

The chain carries TRBV30 and TRBJ2-5. In germline, CDR1 is GTSNPN, CDR2 SVGIG (reference sequence). The CDR3 totals 13 residues. The chain's CDR3 is CALSTSEPGTQYF.

The V gene is TRBV7-9, the J gene TRBJ1-1; there is no DNA to check the TCRdb D call of TRBD1. CDR3 size: 17 residues. Germline V gives CDR1 SEHNR, CDR2 FQNEAQ (reference sequence). The CDR3 reads CASSSTGKVGMNTEAFF.

The chain uses TRBV4-1 and TRBJ1-1; TCRdb reports TRBD1, a call that lacks DNA to check it against. The CDR3 spans 14 residues. Germline V lookup: CDR1 MGHRA, CDR2 YSYEKL. CDR3 sequence: CASRGVLKNTEAFF.

The rearrangement links TRBV7-9 to TRBJ2-1; TCRdb outputs TRBD1, but without DNA this stays unchecked. In germline, CDR1 is SEHNR, CDR2 FQNEAQ (reference sequence). This CDR3 is 13 amino acids long. Here the CDR3 reads CASSFPGAAEQFF.

The chain is built from TRBV18 and TRBJ2-1; no DNA is available, so the TRBD2 call from TCRdb remains unchecked. CDR3 length equals 16 residues. Germline V lookup: CDR1 KGHSH, CDR2 LQKENI. The CDR3 spells CASSPAGLATYNEQFF.